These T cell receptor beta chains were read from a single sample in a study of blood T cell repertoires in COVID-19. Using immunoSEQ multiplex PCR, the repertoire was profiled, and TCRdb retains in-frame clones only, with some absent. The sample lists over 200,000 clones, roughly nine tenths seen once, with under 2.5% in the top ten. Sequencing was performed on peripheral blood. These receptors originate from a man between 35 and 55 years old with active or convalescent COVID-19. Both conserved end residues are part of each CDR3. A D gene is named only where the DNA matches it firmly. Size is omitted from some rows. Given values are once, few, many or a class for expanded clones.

CDR3aa: CATSDGTGWETQYF
CDR3nt: TGTGCCACCAGTGATGGCACAGGGTGGGAGACCCAGTACTTC
d_gene: -
abundance: -
v_gene: TRBV24-1
j_gene: TRBJ2-5

CDR3aa: CASSVQLSGADTQYF
CDR3nt: TGTGCCAGCAGTGTACAGCTCTCAGGGGCAGATACGCAGTATTTT
d_gene: -
abundance: -
v_gene: TRBV6-4
j_gene: TRBJ2-3

CDR3aa: CASSMPGQGGQNTEAFF
CDR3nt: TGTGCCAGTAGTATGCCGGGACAGGGGGGCCAGAACACTGAAGCTTTCTTT
d_gene: TRBD1
abundance: -
v_gene: TRBV19
j_gene: TRBJ1-1

CDR3aa: CASSESLPYGYTF
CDR3nt: TGTGCCAGCAGTGAGAGTCTCCCTTATGGCTACACCTTC
d_gene: -
abundance: few
v_gene: TRBV6-1
j_gene: TRBJ1-2

CDR3aa: CASRSGQLYGYTF
CDR3nt: TGTGCCAGCAGATCGGGACAGCTCTATGGCTACACCTTC
d_gene: TRBD1
abundance: -
v_gene: TRBV7-9
j_gene: TRBJ1-2

CDR3aa: CASSLPGQVDSPLHF
CDR3nt: TGTGCCAGCAGTCTTCCGGGACAGGTTGATTCACCCCTCCACTTT
d_gene: TRBD1
abundance: -
v_gene: TRBV28
j_gene: TRBJ1-6

CDR3aa: CASSLRGRAGRTNQPQHF
CDR3nt: TGTGCCAGCAGCTTACGGGGCCGGGCGGGACGGACCAATCAGCCCCAGCATTTT
d_gene: -
abundance: -
v_gene: TRBV7-2
j_gene: TRBJ1-5

CDR3aa: CASSKPGQGPEQYF
CDR3nt: TGTGCCAGCAGTAAACCGGGACAGGGTCCCGAGCAGTACTTC
d_gene: TRBD1
abundance: -
v_gene: TRBV6-5
j_gene: TRBJ2-7

CDR3aa: CASSFLTSGEMGTQYF
CDR3nt: TGTGCCAGCAGTTTCTTGACTAGCGGGGAAATGGGCACGCAGTATTTT
d_gene: TRBD2
abundance: -
v_gene: TRBV28
j_gene: TRBJ2-3

CDR3aa: CSVEVKQREAFF
CDR3nt: TGCAGCGTTGAAGTGAAACAGCGGGAAGCTTTCTTT
d_gene: -
abundance: once
v_gene: TRBV29-1
j_gene: TRBJ1-1

CDR3aa: CASSLVGREWYEQYF
CDR3nt: TGTGCCAGCAGCTTAGTCGGTCGGGAGTGGTACGAGCAGTACTTC
d_gene: -
abundance: -
v_gene: TRBV11-2
j_gene: TRBJ2-7

CDR3aa: CASSLARTGEQYF
CDR3nt: TGCGCCAGCAGCTTGGCCCGCACAGGCGAGCAGTACTTC
d_gene: -
abundance: -
v_gene: TRBV5-1
j_gene: TRBJ2-7

CDR3aa: CASSEGDTATNEKLFF
CDR3nt: TGCGCCAGCAGTGAAGGGGACACAGCAACTAATGAAAAACTGTTTTTT
d_gene: -
abundance: -
v_gene: TRBV10-1
j_gene: TRBJ1-4

CDR3aa: CASSPSRVGNQPQHF
CDR3nt: TGTGCCAGCAGCCCCTCGAGGGTAGGGAATCAGCCCCAGCATTTT
d_gene: -
abundance: few
v_gene: TRBV7-2
j_gene: TRBJ1-5

CDR3aa: CASSLGTGHPYNEQFF
CDR3nt: TGTGCCAGCAGCTTGGGGACAGGGCACCCCTACAATGAGCAGTTCTTC
d_gene: TRBD1
abundance: -
v_gene: TRBV11-3
j_gene: TRBJ2-1

CDR3aa: CAWSQGDRLRSGNTIYF
CDR3nt: TGTGCCTGGAGTCAGGGGGACAGGTTGAGGTCTGGAAACACCATATATTTT
d_gene: TRBD1
abundance: -
v_gene: TRBV30
j_gene: TRBJ1-3

CDR3aa: CASSLELAVLTDTQYF
CDR3nt: TGTGCCAGCAGCTTGGAACTAGCGGTACTCACAGATACGCAGTATTTT
d_gene: TRBD2
abundance: -
v_gene: TRBV5-8
j_gene: TRBJ2-3